This T cell receptor beta chain comes out of a study of blood T cell repertoires in COVID-19. This CDR3 has 15 amino acids. Germline V lookup: CDR1 MDHEN, CDR2 SYDVKM. Unmatched junction bases numbered 5, after V lost 3 bases and J lost 4 bases. How the authors handled the data: By means of reference gene primer amplification, nucleated cell counts were estimated. Repertoires were generated with immunoSEQ multiplex PCR, while TCRdb's copy carries only in-frame clones and drops some. The V and J calls and clone size were taken over from that table, and D and trimming were inferred from the DNA. The data contain some 300,000 clones, roughly nine tenths of them seen just once; the ten biggest clones take up less than 9.5%.

The chain recombines TRBV28 with TRBJ2-2; 7 bases align to TRBD2. The sequenced sample consisted of PBMCs or T cells enriched from blood (not recorded which). The receptor was derived from a woman in her twenties or thirties who had recovered from COVID-19. The DNA for the CDR3 is TGTGCCAGCAGTTTGGGCGGGAGTAGCACCGGGGAGCTGTTTTTT. Residues: CASSLGGSSTGELFF.